One sample yielded the 20 T cell receptor beta chains listed below, sequenced in a study of identical twins. TCRdb passed the 5' RACE reads through MiXCR, listing each CDR3 protein once. Altogether some 260,000 distinct CDR3 sequences are present, about 14% being singletons, with the ten largest covering under 9.5%. Sequences were obtained from memory (CD45RO+) T cells sorted from blood. These receptor sequences come from a woman aged 18-35 years in good health.

This clonotype occurred a few times. The chain uses TRBV21-1 and TRBJ2-6; the D call TRBD1 from the table was never checked on the DNA. TRBV21-1 represents a pseudogene. This CDR3 contains 17 residues. The DNA of the CDR3 is TGTGCCAGCAGCAAAGGGACAGCCAGCTCTGGGGCCAACGTCCTGACTTTC. Translated, it gives CASSKGTASSGANVLTF.

The V and J genes are TRBV10-3 and TRBJ2-7; perhaps TRBD1 as D (7 bases). This CDR3 is 13 amino acids long. V dropped 9 bases and J dropped 6 bases, with 18 bases sitting between them. From germline, CDR1 is ENHRY and CDR2 SYGVKD. The chain's CDR3 is CAIGGGVEREQYF. The CDR3 DNA follows: TGTGCCATAGGGGGCGGGGTCGAGCGCGAGCAGTACTTC.

This clonotype was counted at least ten times. J is TRBJ1-1 and V is TRBV11-2; D may be TRBD1 (5 bases). The germline V gene has CDR1 SGHAT and CDR2 FQNNGV. Trimming took 5 bases from V and 5 from J, leaving 15 bases between them. This CDR3 is 14 amino acids long. The CDR3 loop reads CASSPPRGGTEAFF. The CDR3 nucleotides are TGTGCCAGCAGCCCCCCCCGGGGCGGGACTGAAGCTTTCTTT.

This clonotype was observed a few times. CDR3 DNA sequence: TGTGCCAGCAGCTTGGTCCTGGGCGAGGGGTCTCCGTACTTC. Its translation is CASSLVLGEGSPYF. The chain combines TRBV7-2 with TRBJ2-4; possibly TRBD1 or TRBD2 for D (5 bases each). The CDR3 covers 14 residues. The germline V gene encodes CDR1 SGHTA and CDR2 FQGNSA. V was clipped by 3 bases and J by 15 bases, with 21 bases between them. Full variable domain (remainder filled in from reference TRBV7-2 and TRBJ2-4): GAGVSQSPSNKVTEKGKDVELRCDPISGHTALYWYRQSLGQGLEFLIYFQGNSAPDKSGLPSDRFSAERTGGSVSTLTIQRTQQEDSAVYLCASSLVLGEGSPYFGAGTRLSVL.

V usage is TRBV20-1 and J usage is TRBJ2-3; TRBD2 aligns across 12 bases. This CDR3 region has 15 residues. After removal of 8 bases from V and 5 bases from J, the junction contained 11 bases not matched to a gene. Germline CDR1 and CDR2: DFQATT and SNEGSKA (reference sequence). CDR3 loop: CSSTRLAGAKDTQYF. CDR3 in DNA: TGCAGTTCGACCCGACTAGCGGGAGCAAAAGATACGCAGTATTTT.

The rearrangement joins TRBV5-1 to TRBJ2-2; D gene unclear. Trimming took off 4 bases at V and 1 base at J, with 11 bases between the two ends. The germline CDR1 and CDR2 sequences are SGHRS and YFSETQ. The CDR3 has 15 amino acids. CDR3 nucleotides: TGCGCCAGCAGCCATCTCCCGGAGAACACCGGGGAGCTGTTTTTT. This sequence encodes CASSHLPENTGELFF. Supplemented by reference TRBV5-1 and TRBJ2-2, the full variable domain reads KAGVTQTPRYLIKTRGQQVTLSCSPISGHRSVSWYQQTPGQGLQFLFEYFSETQRNKGNFPGRFSGRQFSNSRSEMNVSTLELGDSALYLCASSHLPENTGELFFGEGSRLTVL.

There are many counts of this clonotype. The chain is built from TRBV27 and TRBJ1-5, with D tentatively TRBD1 (6 bases). CDR1 and CDR2 (germline): MNHEY, SMNVEV (reference sequence). This CDR3 is built from 16 residues. With 8 bases removed from V and 0 bases from J, the gap between germline ends came to 17 bases. The CDR3 DNA follows: TGTGCCAGCCGATTGACAGGAGGTTATAGCAATCAGCCCCAGCATTTT. This translates into CASRLTGGYSNQPQHF.

This clonotype was detected only a few times. J is TRBJ1-4 and V is TRBV20-1; TRBD1 is a possible D gene (6 bases). V was trimmed by 6 bases and J by 12 bases, leaving 17 bases between them. CDR3 size: 12 residues. Germline CDR1 DFQATT, CDR2 SNEGSKA (reference sequence). CDR3 nucleotide sequence: TGCAGTGCGCGGGGGGCTGTCAGAGAACTGTTTTTT. Residues: CSARGAVRELFF.

A few counts support this clonotype. The rearrangement uses TRBV6-5 and TRBJ1-5; D perhaps matches TRBD1 (6 bases). CDR1 and CDR2 (germline): MNHEY, SVGAGI. CDR3 length equals 16 residues. V lost 4 bases to trimming and J lost 2 bases, with 15 bases between them. CDR3 DNA: TGTGCCAGCAGTTCCTTCGGCAGGGGTGGCAATCAGCCCCAGCATTTT. This gives the protein CASSSFGRGGNQPQHF.

This clonotype appeared a few times. This rearrangement joins TRBV29-1 to TRBJ2-2, with 7 positions matching TRBD2. The CDR3 extends over 15 amino acids. With V trimmed by 3 bases and J by 5 bases, 9 bases remained unmatched. CDR1 SQVTM and CDR2 ANQGSEA come from the germline V gene. CDR3 nucleotides: TGCAGCGTTGACACGGCTAGCGGAAGAACCGGGGAGCTGTTTTTT. Translating it yields CSVDTASGRTGELFF.

This clonotype was observed a handful of times. V gene TRBV18 combines with J gene TRBJ2-5; D is unresolved. Germline assignment: CDR1 KGHSH and CDR2 LQKENI. The length of the CDR3 is 15 residues. V was shortened by 0 bases and J by 6 bases, with 14 bases between the two germline ends. The CDR3 nucleotides are TGTGCCAGCTCACCACCGTCGGCTAGTGTAAAGACCCAGTACTTC. Encoded protein: CASSPPSASVKTQYF.

The J gene is TRBJ2-5, the V gene TRBV29-1; D may correspond to TRBD1 or TRBD2 (5 bases each). Per the germline V gene, CDR1 is SQVTM and CDR2 is ANQGSEA. The CDR3 is made up of 11 amino acids. V lost 7 bases and J lost 2, with 8 bases in between. CDR3 coding DNA: TGCAGCGCGGGGCAACAAGAGACCCAGTACTTC. This encodes CSAGQQETQYF.

The chain uses TRBV12-3 or TRBV12-4 and TRBJ1-1; D not resolved. The CDR3 length is 14 residues. Trimming removed 7 bases at V and 5 bases at J, with 17 bases between. The CDR3 spells CASTNGVEYTEAFF. The CDR3 nucleotides read TGTGCCAGCACCAACGGGGTAGAATATACTGAAGCTTTCTTT.

This clonotype has just a few counts. The V and J genes are TRBV12-3 or TRBV12-4 and TRBJ1-1; D is unresolved. V lost 2 bases to trimming and J lost 2 bases, with 15 bases between them. The CDR3 contains 16 residues. The CDR3 loop is CASSLSGSLSNTEAFF. Written as DNA, the CDR3 is TGTGCCAGCAGTTTAAGTGGCAGCCTAAGTAACACTGAAGCTTTCTTT.

The chain is built from TRBV27 and TRBJ1-2; D call uncertain. The V gene lost 1 base and the J gene lost 4 bases, with 13 bases spanning the gap. CDR1 is MNHEY, CDR2 SMNVEV, per germline (reference sequence). CDR3 size: 15 residues. CDR3 DNA: TGTGCCAGCAGTTTATTACCGGACCCTAGCTATGGCTACACCTTC. It is translated as CASSLLPDPSYGYTF.

J is TRBJ2-6 and V is TRBV9; D remains unclear. There are 15 residues in the CDR3. The V end lost 3 bases, the J end lost 1 base, and 8 bases lay between the germline ends. Germline CDR1 is SGDLS and CDR2 is YYNGEE. The CDR3 DNA reads TGTGCCAGCAGCGGTGTAGGATCTGGGGCCAACGTCCTGACTTTC. This translates into CASSGVGSGANVLTF.

This sequence joins TRBV5-1 and TRBJ2-1; TRBD1 aligns across 10 bases. Germline loops: CDR1 SGHRS, CDR2 YFSETQ. CDR3 length equals 14 residues. J lost 8 bases, V lost 4 bases, and 6 bases had no gene match. For the CDR3, the DNA is TGCGCCAGCAGCATAGGACAGGGGGGGCATGAGCAGTTCTTC. Protein: CASSIGQGGHEQFF.

The chain employs TRBV10-2 and TRBJ1-2, with D hard to call. CDR1 is WSHSY, CDR2 SAAADI, per germline. This CDR3 is built from 11 residues. The V end lost 3 bases, the J end lost 5 bases, and 4 bases lay between the germline ends. The CDR3 DNA follows: TGCGCCAGCAGTGAAGGGTATGGCTACACCTTC. Its protein is CASSEGYGYTF.

The chain couples TRBV20-1 to TRBJ2-3, with 8 bases fitting TRBD2. Germline-derived CDR1 and CDR2 are DFQATT and SNEGSKA (reference sequence). After removal of 6 bases from V and 3 bases from J, the junction contained 8 bases not matched to a gene. The CDR3 loop spans 14 amino acids. The CDR3 sequence is CSARSGSGTDTQYF. The DNA of the CDR3 is TGCAGTGCCCGGAGCGGGAGTGGGACAGATACGCAGTATTTT.

The chain combines TRBV9 with TRBJ2-2; TRBD2 agrees at 10 bases. After removal of 8 bases from V and 5 bases from J, the junction contained 12 bases not matched to a gene. Germline V lookup: CDR1 SGDLS, CDR2 YYNGEE. CDR3 size: 16 residues. CDR3: CASQSGGASRTGELFF. As DNA, the CDR3 is TGTGCCAGTCAGAGCGGGGGGGCCTCGAGAACCGGGGAGCTGTTTTTT.